The 16 T cell receptor beta chains below were found in one sample sequenced in a study of T cell responses to AZD1222 COVID-19 vaccine. Sequencing used immunoSEQ multiplex PCR; TCRdb keeps in-frame clones, though not all of them. The sample lists 150,000 to 200,000 clones; roughly 92% were seen once. Sequenced material: peripheral blood, taken on day 0 of AZD1222 vaccination. These receptors came from an adult in good health.

V gene TRBV5-8 combines with J gene TRBJ1-2; no definite D call. V was shortened by 7 bases and J by 8 bases, with 15 bases between the two germline ends. There are 12 residues in the CDR3. The germline V gene encodes CDR1 SGHTS and CDR2 YDEGEE. The chain's CDR3 is CASVQQSRGYTF. Written as DNA, the CDR3 is TGTGCCAGCGTACAGCAATCGCGGGGCTACACCTTC.

This chain joins TRBV5-4 and TRBJ2-5; either TRBD1 or TRBD2 may fit D (5 bases each). The CDR3 extends over 14 amino acids. Germline values: CDR1 SGHNT, CDR2 YYREEE (reference sequence). Trimming took 3 bases from V and 5 from J, leaving 14 bases between them. The CDR3 coding sequence is TGTGCCAGCAGCTACTACAGGAGAGGGGAGACCCAGTACTTC. This encodes CASSYYRRGETQYF.

The chain carries TRBV28 and TRBJ2-7, with TRBD1 identical over 7 bases. The CDR3 loop spans 15 amino acids. Per germline, CDR1 MDHEN and CDR2 SYDVKM. The junction had 11 bases not matched to a gene; V was cut back by 6 bases and J by 3 bases. This chain's CDR3 is CASRGTDETFYEQYF. CDR3 in DNA: TGTGCCAGCAGGGGGACAGATGAAACCTTCTACGAGCAGTACTTC.

V is TRBV7-8 and J is TRBJ1-5, with D uncertain. V dropped 2 bases and J dropped 0 bases, with 8 bases sitting between them. The germline V gene encodes CDR1 SGHVS and CDR2 FQNEAQ. This CDR3 is 15 amino acids long. For the CDR3, the DNA is TGTGCCAGCAGCTTACCCGGGGATAGCAATCAGCCCCAGCATTTT. This codes for CASSLPGDSNQPQHF.

The genes are TRBV4-1 and TRBJ1-5; TRBD1 matches at 9 bases. Trimming removed 4 bases from V and 8 bases from J; junction bases left unmatched: 21. Germline assignment: CDR1 MGHRA and CDR2 YSYEKL. The CDR3 is 19 residues long. The CDR3 DNA follows: TGCGCCAGCAGCCCAAAGCTTGGACTTGGGGGACAGGGATTAAAGCCCCAGCATTTT. Translated: CASSPKLGLGGQGLKPQHF.

The J gene is TRBJ2-2, the V gene TRBV7-8; a weak D match, TRBD1 (6 bases). There are 15 residues in the CDR3. CDR1 is SGHVS and CDR2 is FQNEAQ in the germline V gene. V gave up 3 bases and J gave up 4 bases, with 12 bases separating them. The CDR3 DNA is TGTGCCAGCAGCTTTGGGCTAGGGGGCACCGGGGAGCTGTTTTTT. Amino acid sequence: CASSFGLGGTGELFF. The variable domain in full, with the rest retrieved from reference TRBV7-8 and TRBJ2-2, is GAGVSQSPRYKVAKRGQDVALRCDPISGHVSLFWYQQALGQGPEFLTYFQNEAQLDKSGLPSDRFFAERPEGSVSTLKIQRTQQEDSAVYLCASSFGLGGTGELFFGEGSRLTVL.

The chain links TRBV23-1 to TRBJ1-4; TRBD1 agrees at 7 bases. TRBV23-1 is filed as an ORF, its function uncertain. The length of the CDR3 is 14 residues. Unmatched junction bases numbered 4, after V lost 3 bases and J lost 6 bases. Here the CDR3 reads CASSHPGGDEKLFF. CDR3 coding DNA: TGCGCCAGCAGTCACCCAGGGGGGGATGAAAAACTGTTTTTT.

V and J are TRBV11-2 and TRBJ2-7; 8 positions agree with TRBD1. V dropped 6 bases and J dropped 2; count of bases not matched to a gene: 12. CDR3 length: 16 residues. In germline, CDR1 is SGHAT, CDR2 FQNNGV. DNA of the CDR3: TGTGCCAGCAGGAAGTGGATCGCAGGGGGCCCCTACGAGCAGTACTTC. Translated: CASRKWIAGGPYEQYF. Complete variable domain (other parts from reference TRBV11-2 and TRBJ2-7): EAGVAQSPRYKIIEKRQSVAFWCNPISGHATLYWYQQILGQGPKLLIQFQNNGVVDDSQLPKDRFSAERLKGVDSTLKIQPAKLEDSAVYLCASRKWIAGGPYEQYFGPGTRLTVT.

The rearrangement uses TRBV5-5 and TRBJ1-1; a possible D gene is TRBD1 (5 bases). Germline loops: CDR1 SGHKS, CDR2 YYEKEE (reference sequence). There are 15 residues in the CDR3. The V end was cut by 0 bases, the J end by 0 bases, with 9 bases between. The CDR3 protein is CASSLGGIMNTEAFF. CDR3 DNA: TGTGCCAGCAGCTTGGGGGGGATTATGAACACTGAAGCTTTCTTT.

The J gene is TRBJ1-2, the V gene TRBV6-6; D remains unclear. This CDR3 has 12 residues. CDR1 MNHNY and CDR2 SVGAGI come from the germline V gene (reference sequence). With 6 bases removed from V and 8 bases from J, the gap between germline ends came to 13 bases. The CDR3 DNA is TGTGCCAGCAGAGGAAGGAATGGGGGCTACACCTTC. Amino acids: CASRGRNGGYTF.

The V gene is TRBV28, the J gene TRBJ2-1, with TRBD2 identical over 9 bases. The V and J ends lost 5 bases and 4 bases, in that order; junction bases with no gene match: 12. Germline assignment: CDR1 MDHEN and CDR2 SYDVKM. The CDR3 is 17 residues long. The chain's CDR3 is CASSSPPRGGAYNEQFF. CDR3 DNA: TGTGCCAGCAGTAGCCCCCCCCGCGGGGGGGCTTACAATGAGCAGTTCTTC.

The genes are TRBV10-1 and TRBJ1-2; unclear D gene. The CDR3 length is 11 residues. Germline assignment: CDR1 WNHNN and CDR2 SYGVQD (reference sequence). Trimming took 3 bases from V and 4 from J, leaving 3 bases between them. The CDR3 here is CASSDRYGYTF. CDR3 DNA: TGCGCCAGCAGTGACCGCTATGGCTACACCTTC.

This sequence joins TRBV6-5 and TRBJ2-1; 11 nucleotides agree with TRBD2. The junction had 5 bases not matched to a gene; V was cut back by 2 bases and J by 5 bases. Germline V gene data show CDR1 as MNHEY and CDR2 as SVGAGI. The CDR3 length is 16 residues. The CDR3 sequence is CASSYPGTSGHNEQFF. The CDR3 DNA is TGTGCCAGCAGTTACCCCGGGACTAGCGGACACAATGAGCAGTTCTTC.

The chain uses TRBV19 and TRBJ1-1; a weak D match, TRBD1 (6 bases). With 1 base removed from V and 5 bases from J, the gap between germline ends came to 8 bases. CDR1 and CDR2 (germline): LNHDA, SQIVND (reference sequence). The CDR3 consists of 13 residues. In nucleotides, the CDR3 is TGTGCCAGTAGTATAGCTCAGGGGACTGAAGCTTTCTTT. Translating gives CASSIAQGTEAFF. Filled out from reference TRBV19 and TRBJ1-1, the complete variable domain reads DGGITQSPKYLFRKEGQNVTLSCEQNLNHDAMYWYRQDPGQGLRLIYYSQIVNDFQKGDIAEGYSVSREKKESFPLTVTSAQKNPTAFYLCASSIAQGTEAFFGQGTRLTVV.

The chain recombines TRBV7-2 with TRBJ1-4; TRBD1 is a possible D gene (6 bases). Germline assignment: CDR1 SGHTA and CDR2 FQGNSA. The germline V and J ends were trimmed by 2 bases and 3 bases, with 16 bases remaining between them. The length of the CDR3 is 17 residues. CDR3 in amino acids: CASSLLGRGLANEKLFF. In DNA form, the CDR3 reads TGTGCCAGCAGCTTATTGGGGAGGGGGTTAGCTAATGAAAAACTGTTTTTT.

This clone appeared a single time. CDR3 region: CASSLGGYLEGYNEQFF. The CDR3 DNA is TGCGCCAGCAGCTTGGGAGGGTATCTAGAGGGCTACAATGAGCAGTTCTTC. V and J are TRBV5-1 and TRBJ2-1, with a tentative D call TRBD2 (5 bases). The CDR3 sequence is 17 residues long. Deletions cut 0 bases from V and 3 bases from J, with 16 bases between. The germline V gene encodes CDR1 SGHRS and CDR2 YFSETQ.